This TCR beta chain comes out of a study of cytotoxic CD8 clonotypes in ibrutinib-treated CLL. Overall study context: IGHV unmutated fewer than 18; relapsed/refractory approximately 10; treatment-naive approximately 15. Each sample contained, on average, approximately 230,000 productive templates and 94,000 or so productive rearrangements.

The CDR3 contains 15 residues. V lost 2 bases, J lost 7 bases, and 15 bases lay in between. The germline V gene has CDR1 MNHNY and CDR2 SVGAGI (reference sequence). As for this clone: Its antigen is unknown.

Profiled with immunoSEQ multiplex PCR; TCRdb holds only in-frame clones, not every one. The table records roughly 110,000 clones, 50% to 65% of them present only once. Whole-study findings and limits: Against age-matched healthy donors, baseline clonality ran higher and tracked circulating CD8+ T-cell counts. Clonality grew at ibrutinib response; at progression, it decreased back toward baseline.

Source: PBMCs, taken after 24 months of ibrutinib treatment. The chain uses TRBV6-6 and TRBJ1-5; D gene uncertain. The receptor was derived from a human donor with chronic lymphocytic leukemia. For the CDR3, the DNA is TGTGCCAGCAGTTACATGAAAGCCGTGGGGCAGCCCCAGCATTTT. Protein: CASSYMKAVGQPQHF.